The 23 T cell receptor beta chains in this list originate from one sample, sequenced in a study of CD8+ T cells in alopecia areata. The treatment: oral pan-JAK inhibitor, 5-10 mg twice daily. RNA was extracted and reverse transcribed into cDNA as the sequencing template. Assay: immunoSEQ multiplex PCR; the TCRdb copy retains only in-frame clones and omits some. The sample records more than 150,000 clones, about 60% being singletons. The source was CD4+ T cells sorted from blood, collected at week 4, from a patient treated with tofacitinib. These receptors all stem from a human donor with alopecia areata.

This clone occurred a few times. This chain uses TRBV5-1 with TRBJ2-3, with 8 nucleotides matching TRBD2. The CDR3 has 15 amino acids. The trim removed 0 bases at V and 4 bases at J, leaving 4 bases unmatched. Germline values: CDR1 SGHRS, CDR2 YFSETQ. In nucleotides, the CDR3 is TGCGCCAGCAGCTTGGGCGGGGGGTACGCAGATACGCAGTATTTT. This codes for CASSLGGGYADTQYF.

Note on this clone: Other nucleotide sequences in the sample specify the same CDR3. The gene calls are TRBV10-3 and TRBJ1-5; D unresolved. The V end lost 4 bases, the J end lost 4 bases, and 8 bases lay between the germline ends. CDR3 size: 13 residues. Germline V gene sequence: CDR1 ENHRY, CDR2 SYGVKD. The DNA of the CDR3 is TGTGCCATCAGTGGGACCGGGAATCAGCCCCAGCATTTT. The encoded protein is CAISGTGNQPQHF.

V is TRBV5-4 and J is TRBJ2-3; D may be TRBD1 (5 bases). Trimming took 4 bases from V and 4 from J, leaving 13 bases between them. There are 14 residues in the CDR3. Per the germline V gene, CDR1 is SGHNT and CDR2 is YYREEE (reference sequence). DNA for the CDR3: TGTGCCAGCAGCCCGGACCAGGGCCCAGATACGCAGTATTTT. Translation gives CASSPDQGPDTQYF.

This clone occurred a few times. CDR3 in amino acids: CAWSAGAAETVGNHF. In nucleotides, the CDR3 is TGTGCCTGGAGTGCCGGGGCTGCCGAGACGGTGGGGAACCACTTT. This rearrangement joins TRBV30 to TRBJ1-6; TRBD1 might be the D (5 bases). Trimming shortened V by 1 base and J by 18 bases, and 25 bases separated the two germline ends. This CDR3 spans 15 amino acids. The germline CDR1 and CDR2 sequences are GTSNPN and SVGIG (reference sequence).

The CDR3 loop is CASRRQGDTEAFF. The CDR3 region has the DNA TGTGCCAGCAGGAGACAGGGAGACACTGAAGCTTTCTTT. The rearrangement links TRBV6-6 to TRBJ1-1; 7 nucleotides match TRBD1. In germline, CDR1 is MNHNY, CDR2 SVGAGI (reference sequence). The J segment lost 3 bases and the V segment lost 6 bases, leaving 4 bases of the junction unmatched. This CDR3 has 13 residues.

The chain has TRBV5-6 and TRBJ2-5, with D unclear. Germline lookup yields CDR1 SGHDT and CDR2 YYEEEE. This CDR3 region has 14 residues. The V end was cut by 2 bases, the J end by 0 bases, with 8 bases between. The CDR3 loop is CASSLKSYQETQYF. CDR3 in DNA: TGTGCCAGCAGCTTAAAATCGTACCAAGAGACCCAGTACTTC.

The chain uses TRBV9 and TRBJ2-2; 9 bases align to TRBD2. Germline V CDR1 and CDR2: SGDLS, YYNGEE. V lost 6 bases, J lost 0 bases, and 3 bases stayed unmatched. The CDR3 has 15 residues. The DNA for the CDR3 is TGTGCCAGCAAGACTAGCGGAGCGAACACCGGGGAGCTGTTTTTT. This sequence encodes CASKTSGANTGELFF.

The V call is TRBV29-1, the J call TRBJ2-7; 9 positions match TRBD1. The CDR3 is made up of 13 amino acids. The germline gives CDR1 SQVTM, CDR2 ANQGSEA. Germline trimming cut 6 bases from V and 6 bases from J; bases unmatched to any gene: 9. The CDR3 protein is CSVQRQGDGEQYF. CDR3 in DNA: TGCAGCGTACAACGACAGGGGGATGGCGAGCAGTACTTC.

This chain links TRBV2 with TRBJ2-1, with TRBD1 as a possible D gene (6 bases). Germline V CDR1 and CDR2: SNHLY, FYNNEI. V lost 7 bases, J lost 8 bases, and 18 bases lay in between. The CDR3 is made up of 14 amino acids. The CDR3 protein is CASTGTTGFHEQFF. The CDR3 bases are TGTGCCAGCACCGGAACTACAGGGTTTCATGAGCAGTTCTTC.

This clone has only a few counts. This chain joins TRBV13 and TRBJ1-2; D may be TRBD1 (6 bases). The CDR3 spans 17 residues. CDR1 PRHDT and CDR2 FYEKMQ come from the germline V gene (reference sequence). Trimming shortened V by 1 base and J by 8 bases, and 23 bases separated the two germline ends. In nucleotides, the CDR3 is TGTGCCAGCAGCTTAGTTGGTTTCGAACAGGGACTGCAGGGCTACACCTTC. As protein: CASSLVGFEQGLQGYTF.

The chain joins TRBV7-2 to TRBJ2-5; tentative D call: TRBD1 (6 bases). Germline CDR1 reads SGHTA; CDR2 reads FQGNSA. The CDR3 extends over 13 amino acids. V lost 3 bases, J lost 3 bases, and 8 bases lay in between. CDR3 loop: CASSFRGEETQYF. The CDR3 nucleotides read TGTGCCAGCAGCTTCAGGGGAGAAGAGACCCAGTACTTC. The complete variable domain, with remaining parts taken from reference TRBV7-2 and TRBJ2-5, reads GAGVSQSPSNKVTEKGKDVELRCDPISGHTALYWYRQSLGQGLEFLIYFQGNSAPDKSGLPSDRFSAERTGGSVSTLTIQRTQQEDSAVYLCASSFRGEETQYFGPGTRLLVL.

This chain uses TRBV2 with TRBJ1-1; the D is unclear. Between the trimmed V and J ends, which lost 4 bases and 1 base, there was a span of 13 bases. This CDR3 has 15 amino acids. The germline gives CDR1 SNHLY, CDR2 FYNNEI. The CDR3 region is CASSVSGIENTEAFF. The CDR3 coding sequence is TGTGCCAGCAGTGTGTCTGGGATTGAGAACACTGAAGCTTTCTTT.

The V gene is TRBV10-3, the J gene TRBJ1-1, with 11 bases lining up with TRBD1. The germline CDR1 and CDR2 sequences are ENHRY and SYGVKD. With V trimmed by 6 bases and J by 1 base, 19 bases remained unmatched. The CDR3 is made up of 20 amino acids. The CDR3 DNA reads TGTGCCATCAGGAGCCCCACCGGGACAGGGGGGATTGTTGGGAACACTGAAGCTTTCTTT. Translated, it gives CAIRSPTGTGGIVGNTEAFF.

The V and J genes are TRBV30 and TRBJ1-6; possibly TRBD1 for D (5 bases). V lost 2 bases and J 4 bases, leaving 18 bases between the germline ends. Germline V gene lookup returns CDR1 GTSNPN and CDR2 SVGIG (reference sequence). The CDR3 contains 17 residues. As DNA, the CDR3 is TGTGCCTGGAGTCCGGACCGGGACTTCGCATATAATTCACCCCTCCACTTT. The encoded protein is CAWSPDRDFAYNSPLHF.

The chain employs TRBV30 and TRBJ1-1; TRBD1 agrees at 8 bases. The CDR3 is 18 residues long. The trim removed 2 bases at V and 3 bases at J, leaving 17 bases unmatched. From germline, CDR1 is GTSNPN and CDR2 SVGIG (reference sequence). CDR3 DNA sequence: TGTGCCTGGAGTAAATGGGATACGACAGGGGCGCGGGACACTGAAGCTTTCTTT. Its protein is CAWSKWDTTGARDTEAFF.

Only a few counts were recorded for this clone. This chain joins TRBV19 and TRBJ2-2; possibly TRBD1 for D (5 bases). Germline V gene sequence: CDR1 LNHDA, CDR2 SQIVND (reference sequence). This CDR3 is 14 amino acids long. Trimming took off 2 bases at V and 5 bases at J, with 9 bases between the two ends. CDR3 nucleotide sequence: TGTGCCAGTAGTATACTTCAGGGTACCGGGGAGCTGTTTTTT. Residues: CASSILQGTGELFF.

This chain connects TRBV20-1 to TRBJ2-7; D uncertain. CDR1 is DFQATT, CDR2 SNEGSKA, per germline (reference sequence). The CDR3 is made up of 10 amino acids. V lost 4 bases to trimming and J lost 3 bases, with 4 bases between them. CDR3 DNA sequence: TGCAGTGCTACAAACTACGAGCAGTACTTC. Its translation: CSATNYEQYF.

Only a few counts were recorded for this clone. This chain joins TRBV25-1 and TRBJ2-7; D is possibly TRBD2 (5 bases). Germline V CDR1 and CDR2: MGHDK, SYGVNS. V lost 6 bases and J lost 4, with 16 bases in between. The CDR3 has 14 amino acids. The CDR3 DNA sequence: TGTGCCAGCAGCAGTAAGGGAGCGAGGTACGAGCAGTACTTC. Protein product: CASSSKGARYEQYF.

This clone occurred many times. The chain uses TRBV14 and TRBJ1-2; 12 bases are shared with TRBD1. Germline values: CDR1 SGHDN, CDR2 FVKESK. This CDR3 comprises 15 residues. J was trimmed by 6 bases and V by 3 bases; bases with no gene match: 5. In DNA form, the CDR3 reads TGTGCCAGCAGCCAGGCCGGGACAGGGGGCAATGGCTACACCTTC. Amino acid sequence: CASSQAGTGGNGYTF.

This clone was picked up a small number of times. This rearrangement joins TRBV19 to TRBJ1-2; D is ambiguous. The CDR3 covers 17 residues. Germline CDR1 LNHDA, CDR2 SQIVND (reference sequence). V shed 5 bases and J shed 0 bases, with 19 bases lying between them. CDR3 loop: CASSLRPTSSANYGYTF. CDR3 coding DNA: TGTGCCAGTAGTCTTCGGCCAACCAGTTCGGCTAACTATGGCTACACCTTC. Filled out from reference TRBV19 and TRBJ1-2, the complete variable domain reads DGGITQSPKYLFRKEGQNVTLSCEQNLNHDAMYWYRQDPGQGLRLIYYSQIVNDFQKGDIAEGYSVSREKKESFPLTVTSAQKNPTAFYLCASSLRPTSSANYGYTFGSGTRLTVV.

The chain carries TRBV7-2 and TRBJ1-5, with no clear D. CDR3 length: 15 residues. CDR1 is SGHTA and CDR2 is FQGNSA in the germline V gene. Trimming pared 5 bases from V and 3 bases from J, leaving 14 bases between. CDR3 loop: CASSTSLGANQPQHF. The CDR3 DNA sequence: TGTGCCAGCAGCACCTCTTTGGGTGCCAATCAGCCCCAGCATTTT.

The chain combines TRBV2 with TRBJ1-6; D uncertain. The V gene lost 6 bases and the J gene lost 10 bases, with 10 bases spanning the gap. There are 12 residues in the CDR3. Germline lookup yields CDR1 SNHLY and CDR2 FYNNEI. CDR3 in amino acids: CASRSEYSPLHF. DNA of the CDR3: TGTGCCAGCAGGTCCGAATACTCACCCCTCCACTTT.

V and J are TRBV5-6 and TRBJ2-7; the match to TRBD1 covers 9 bases. J gave up 4 bases and V 0 bases, and 5 bases lay outside the gene matches. CDR3 size: 15 residues. Germline V gene lookup returns CDR1 SGHDT and CDR2 YYEEEE. CDR3 DNA sequence: TGTGCCAGCAGCTTGGGGGACAGGGCACTTTACGAGCAGTACTTC. Translated, it gives CASSLGDRALYEQYF.